The 24 T cell receptor beta chains listed next were all sequenced from one sample in a study of cytomegalovirus exposure and HLA in healthy donors. PCR used 60 Vbeta primers and 13 Jbeta primers. Profiling relied on immunoSEQ multiplex PCR, and the TCRdb table lists in-frame clones only, not all of them. The repertoire holds 140,000 or so clones, with about 74% as singletons. The sample consisted of PBMCs. Every receptor here comes from a woman aged 40 to 50 in good health and CMV-seronegative.

This sequence joins TRBV2 and TRBJ1-2; the D gene is possibly TRBD1 (6 bases). The CDR3 consists of 16 residues. Trimming stripped 6 bases from V and 4 bases from J, with 21 bases between. Germline V lookup: CDR1 SNHLY, CDR2 FYNNEI. CDR3 coding DNA: TGTGCCAGCAGCCCGGGGGGGCCGGGCAGAGGCTATGGCTACACCTTC. Translated, it gives CASSPGGPGRGYGYTF.

The rearrangement uses TRBV10-2 and TRBJ2-7; 11 nucleotides align to TRBD1. CDR3 length: 15 residues. Germline assignment: CDR1 WSHSY and CDR2 SAAADI. Losses at the gene ends were 8 bases for V and 2 bases for J; bases not matched to a gene: 8. The CDR3 loop is CASRGPGQGAYEQYF. The CDR3 DNA reads as TGCGCCAGCCGGGGGCCGGGACAGGGGGCCTACGAGCAGTACTTC.

This sequence joins TRBV7-5 and TRBJ1-2; TRBD1 was called by the table and not checked on the DNA. TRBV7-5 counts as a pseudogene. This CDR3 is built from 14 residues. For the CDR3, the DNA is TGTGTCAGAAGTTTGGGACAGGGGGGCTATGGCTACACCTTC. Its translation: CVRSLGQGGYGYTF.

Only a few counts were recorded for this clone. The J gene is TRBJ2-7, the V gene TRBV5-1; 9 nucleotides align to TRBD1. CDR3 size: 15 residues. V dropped 0 bases and J dropped 3; count of bases not matched to a gene: 4. In germline, CDR1 is SGHRS, CDR2 YFSETQ. CDR3 in amino acids: CASSLGQGVRYEQYF. The DNA of the CDR3 is TGCGCCAGCAGCTTGGGACAGGGGGTCCGCTACGAGCAGTACTTC.

The chain joins TRBV4-1 to TRBJ2-3; 8 bases map to TRBD1. Trimming took 4 bases from V and 0 from J; bases not matched to a gene: 6. Germline V lookup: CDR1 MGHRA, CDR2 YSYEKL. The CDR3 covers 16 residues. The CDR3 spells CASSPGWTGSTDTQYF. The CDR3 DNA reads as TGCGCCAGCAGCCCCGGATGGACAGGGAGCACAGATACGCAGTATTTT.

V gene TRBV6-5 combines with J gene TRBJ2-4, with 9 bases lining up with TRBD1. V lost 0 bases to trimming and J lost 6 bases; unmatched junction nucleotides: 6. The CDR3 length is 16 residues. Germline CDR1 MNHEY, CDR2 SVGAGI. The CDR3, as DNA: TGTGCCAGCAGTTACTCGTTCTGGACAGGGGTAAACATTCAGTACTTC. This gives the protein CASSYSFWTGVNIQYF.

This sequence joins TRBV6-4 and TRBJ2-6; 8 bases match TRBD1. Trimming at V came to 6 bases and at J to 0 bases, leaving 1 base not matched to a gene. In germline, CDR1 is MRHNA, CDR2 SNTAGT. The CDR3 totals 15 residues. The CDR3 reads CASRGTGSGANVLTF. Here the CDR3 DNA reads TGTGCCAGCAGGGGGACAGGCTCTGGGGCCAACGTCCTGACTTTC.

This chain uses TRBV5-1 with TRBJ2-5; TRBD2 is a possible D gene (6 bases). Trimming shortened V by 2 bases and J by 4 bases, and 15 bases separated the two germline ends. From germline, CDR1 is SGHRS and CDR2 YFSETQ. This CDR3 is 15 amino acids long. CDR3 in amino acids: CASSLLAELRETQYF. For the CDR3, the DNA is TGCGCCAGCAGCTTATTAGCGGAGCTCCGAGAGACCCAGTACTTC.

The V gene is TRBV19, the J gene TRBJ2-7, with D possibly matching TRBD1 (5 bases). The germline gives CDR1 LNHDA, CDR2 SQIVND (reference sequence). Between the trimmed V and J ends, which lost 5 bases and 5 bases, there was a span of 10 bases. This CDR3 region has 12 residues. The CDR3 bases are TGTGCCAGTAGTGTTCAGGGAAACGAGCAGTACTTC. Encoded protein: CASSVQGNEQYF.

The J gene is TRBJ2-7, the V gene TRBV27; D possibly corresponds to TRBD2 (5 bases). CDR1 and CDR2 from the germline V gene are MNHEY and SMNVEV (reference sequence). Trimming stripped 9 bases from V and 5 bases from J, with 29 bases between. CDR3 size: 17 residues. CDR3 coding DNA: TGTGCCAGGAATATTTGTCGGGCGCTCGAGAGGGTCCACGAGCAGTACTTC. Encoded protein: CARNICRALERVHEQYF.

The DNA of the CDR3 is TGTGCCAGCAGTCCGATACGCGGTCGGGAAAGAAGCACTGAAGCTTTCTTT. Encoded protein: CASSPIRGRERSTEAFF. V gene TRBV27 combines with J gene TRBJ1-1, with D unresolved. The length of the CDR3 is 17 residues. Germline loops: CDR1 MNHEY, CDR2 SMNVEV (reference sequence). The V end lost 5 bases, the J end lost 4 bases, and 23 bases lay between the germline ends.

The V call is TRBV10-3, the J call TRBJ1-1, with TRBD1 identical over 8 bases. J lost 2 bases, V lost 6 bases, and 8 bases had no gene match. Germline CDR1 and CDR2: ENHRY and SYGVKD. The CDR3 totals 15 residues. The CDR3 nucleotides are TGTGCCATCAGCCCCAGGACAGGGAGCAACACTGAAGCTTTCTTT. Translating gives CAISPRTGSNTEAFF.

V usage is TRBV29-1 and J usage is TRBJ1-2, with 10 bases aligning to TRBD1. The V gene end was trimmed by 4 bases and the J gene end by 7 bases; junction bases not matched to a gene: 12. This CDR3 comprises 15 residues. Germline V gene sequence: CDR1 SQVTM, CDR2 ANQGSEA. The CDR3 is CSVGAPSGTGVGYTF. The CDR3 nucleotides are TGCAGCGTTGGAGCTCCATCCGGGACAGGGGTTGGCTACACCTTC.

This clone showed up just once. CDR3 nucleotide sequence: TGTGCCAGCAGTGTACATCCCACCGGGGAGCTGTTTTTT. Residues: CASSVHPTGELFF. The V call is TRBV2, the J call TRBJ2-2; D is unclear. There are 13 residues in the CDR3. Germline loops: CDR1 SNHLY, CDR2 FYNNEI. The V and J ends lost 4 bases and 4 bases respectively, with 7 bases between them.

This chain joins TRBV28 and TRBJ2-5; 12 positions agree with TRBD2. V gave up 6 bases and J gave up 1 base; unmatched junction bases: 0. Germline CDR1 and CDR2: MDHEN and SYDVKM. CDR3 length: 14 amino acids. The CDR3 spells CASRLAGGQETQYF. CDR3 nucleotide sequence: TGTGCCAGCAGACTAGCGGGGGGCCAAGAGACCCAGTACTTC.

The rearrangement uses TRBV5-5 and TRBJ2-7, with 8 bases fitting TRBD1. V shed 3 bases, J shed 0 bases, and the junction held 8 bases outside the gene matches. The CDR3 totals 16 residues. Germline loops: CDR1 SGHKS, CDR2 YYEKEE (reference sequence). The CDR3 DNA reads TGTGCCAGCAGCTCGTGGACAGGGAAAAACTCCTACGAGCAGTACTTC. It yields the protein CASSSWTGKNSYEQYF.

The genes are TRBV29-1 and TRBJ2-5; 7 nucleotides agree with TRBD1. This CDR3 has 13 amino acids. V lost 4 bases and J lost 1; bases outside the gene matches: 3. In germline, CDR1 is SQVTM, CDR2 ANQGSEA. The CDR3 DNA is TGCAGCGTTGCGACAGGGACCCAAGAGACCCAGTACTTC. Translated: CSVATGTQETQYF. The full variable domain, in which reference TRBV29-1 and TRBJ2-5 provide the parts outside the CDR3, is SAVISQKPSRDICQRGTSLTIQCQVDSQVTMMFWYRQQPGQSLTLIATANQGSEATYESGFVIDKFPISRPNLTFSTLTVSNMSPEDSSIYLCSVATGTQETQYFGPGTRLLVL.

The rearrangement links TRBV6-4 to TRBJ1-2, with 7 bases matching TRBD1. V shed 2 bases, J shed 8 bases, and the junction held 5 bases outside the gene matches. Per the germline V gene, CDR1 is MRHNA and CDR2 is SNTAGT. CDR3 size: 13 residues. The DNA of the CDR3 is TGTGCCAGCAGTGACGAGACAGGGTTCGGCTACACCTTC. Its translation is CASSDETGFGYTF.

The count of this clone is one. The chain has TRBV7-9 and TRBJ1-2, with TRBD1 as a possible D gene (5 bases). V lost 7 bases and J lost 3, with 12 bases in between. The germline V gene encodes CDR1 SEHNR and CDR2 FQNEAQ (reference sequence). This CDR3 is 13 amino acids long. CDR3 nucleotides: TGTGCCAGCACCATCGACAGCTACTATGGCTACACCTTC. As protein: CASTIDSYYGYTF.

Notes on this clone: Sequence at one end of the junction differs from germline and may be a read error. The sample contains more than one DNA sequence encoding this CDR3. The chain employs TRBV4-1 and TRBJ1-2; D call uncertain. Looked up from germline, CDR1 is MGHRA and CDR2 is YSYEKL. This CDR3 contains 15 residues. The CDR3 loop is CASSQVLGRPYGYTF. DNA for the CDR3: TGCGCCAGCAGCCAAGTCCTGGGGAGACCCTATGGTTACACCTTC.

In its sample, this clone was seen a few times. At one boundary the junction diverges from the germline segment, which might be a read error. The chain joins TRBV30 to TRBJ2-5; D gene unclear. Germline CDR1 and CDR2: GTSNPN and SVGIG (reference sequence). This CDR3 comprises 12 residues. Here the CDR3 reads CAWGESREAQYF. As DNA, the CDR3 is TGTGCCTGGGGAGAGAGTCGAGAGGCCCAGTACTTC.

This clone was picked up one time. The V and J genes are TRBV27 and TRBJ1-1; D not certain. V was shortened by 6 bases and J by 1 base, with 9 bases between the two germline ends. The germline CDR1 and CDR2 sequences are MNHEY and SMNVEV (reference sequence). The CDR3 length is 13 residues. For the CDR3, the DNA is TGTGCCAGCAGAGGATACAGGAACACTGAAGCTTTCTTT. Translated: CASRGYRNTEAFF.

The chain uses TRBV19 and TRBJ1-3; TRBD1 might be the D (6 bases). CDR3 length: 14 amino acids. CDR1 is LNHDA, CDR2 SQIVND, per germline (reference sequence). The V end lost 2 bases, the J end lost 4 bases, and 9 bases lay between the germline ends. The CDR3 region has the DNA TGTGCCAGTAGTATACCAGGGGTCGGAAACACCATATATTTT. Its translation: CASSIPGVGNTIYF.

The chain links TRBV5-1 to TRBJ2-3; a possible D gene is TRBD1 (6 bases). The CDR3 consists of 15 residues. Germline CDR1 is SGHRS and CDR2 is YFSETQ. V was cut by 5 bases and J by 0 bases, with 13 bases left in between. CDR3 coding DNA: TGCGCCAGCAGTGGGGGCGCCTCTAGCACAGATACGCAGTATTTT. The encoded protein is CASSGGASSTDTQYF. Supplemented by reference TRBV5-1 and TRBJ2-3, the full variable domain reads KAGVTQTPRYLIKTRGQQVTLSCSPISGHRSVSWYQQTPGQGLQFLFEYFSETQRNKGNFPGRFSGRQFSNSRSEMNVSTLELGDSALYLCASSGGASSTDTQYFGPGTRLTVL.